The present TCR beta chain was sequenced within a study of blood T cell repertoires in COVID-19. In the study overall: Nucleic acid was either cDNA or gDNA, and it came from T cells, B-cell-depleted T cells, or PBMCs.

In the source study's methods: By means of reference gene primer amplification, nucleated cell counts were estimated. Clones were read by immunoSEQ multiplex PCR, and TCRdb kept only the in-frame ones, dropping some. Clonal size and the V and J genes are those of that table, whereas D and trimming came from the DNA. The sample yields about 130,000 clones, more than 75% seen once. Sequenced: peripheral blood. The TCR comes from a man aged 55 to 70 who had recovered from COVID-19.

In DNA, the CDR3 is TGTGCCAGCATTTATAGGCAGGGCAGCGGGAGAGTCTTCTTT. Translation: CASIYRQGSGRVFF. The gene calls are TRBV6-5 and TRBJ1-1, with D possibly matching TRBD1 (5 bases). In germline, CDR1 is MNHEY, CDR2 SVGAGI. With 7 bases removed from V and 14 bases from J, the gap between germline ends came to 26 bases. This CDR3 region has 14 residues.